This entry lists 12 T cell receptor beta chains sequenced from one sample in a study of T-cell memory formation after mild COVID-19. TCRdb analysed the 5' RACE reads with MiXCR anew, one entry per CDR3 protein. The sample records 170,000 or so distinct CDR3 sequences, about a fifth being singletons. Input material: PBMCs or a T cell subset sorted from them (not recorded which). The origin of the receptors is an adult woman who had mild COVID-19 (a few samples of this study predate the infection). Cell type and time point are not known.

The chain's CDR3 is CASTLTGGVDPENIQYF. The CDR3 nucleotides are TGTGCCAGCACTCTCACAGGGGGTGTTGATCCGGAAAACATTCAGTACTTC. The chain carries TRBV6-2 or TRBV6-3 and TRBJ2-4; 8 nucleotides match TRBD1. The J segment lost 5 bases and the V segment lost 7 bases, leaving 16 bases of the junction unmatched. The CDR3 length is 17 residues. Germline loops: CDR1 MNHEY, CDR2 SVGEGT.

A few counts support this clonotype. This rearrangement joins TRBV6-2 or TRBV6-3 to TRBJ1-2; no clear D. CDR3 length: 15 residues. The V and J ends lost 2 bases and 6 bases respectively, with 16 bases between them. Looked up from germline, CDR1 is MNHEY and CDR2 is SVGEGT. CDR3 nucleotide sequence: TGTGCCAGCAGTTACCCCCTCGACGTCTGGGATGGCTACACCTTC. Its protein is CASSYPLDVWDGYTF.

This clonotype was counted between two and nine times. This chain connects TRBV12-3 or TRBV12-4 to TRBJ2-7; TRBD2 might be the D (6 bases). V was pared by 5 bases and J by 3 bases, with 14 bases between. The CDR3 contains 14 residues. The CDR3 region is CASSHGRGGYEQYF. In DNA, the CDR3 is TGTGCCAGCAGTCATGGAAGGGGAGGCTACGAGCAGTACTTC.

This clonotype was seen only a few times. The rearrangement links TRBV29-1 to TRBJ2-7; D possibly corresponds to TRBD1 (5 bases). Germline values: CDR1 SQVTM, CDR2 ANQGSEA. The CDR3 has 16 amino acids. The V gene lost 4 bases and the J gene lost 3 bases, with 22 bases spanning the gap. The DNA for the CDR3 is TGCAGCGTTGTGGTATGGGCCAGGGTCCTATTCTACGAGCAGTACTTC. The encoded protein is CSVVVWARVLFYEQYF.

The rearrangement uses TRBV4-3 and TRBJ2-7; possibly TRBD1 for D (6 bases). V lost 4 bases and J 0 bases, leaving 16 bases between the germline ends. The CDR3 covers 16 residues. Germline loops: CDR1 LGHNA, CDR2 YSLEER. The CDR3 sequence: CASSRRGGTTSYEQYF. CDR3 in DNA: TGCGCCAGCAGCCGGAGAGGGGGTACAACCTCCTACGAGCAGTACTTC.

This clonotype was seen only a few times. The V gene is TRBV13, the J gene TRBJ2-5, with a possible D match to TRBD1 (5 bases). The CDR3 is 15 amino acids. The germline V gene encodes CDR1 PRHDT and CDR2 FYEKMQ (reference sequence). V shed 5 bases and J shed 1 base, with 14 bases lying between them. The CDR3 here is CASSHSGRAQETQYF. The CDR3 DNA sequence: TGTGCCAGCAGCCATTCAGGCAGGGCCCAAGAGACCCAGTACTTC.

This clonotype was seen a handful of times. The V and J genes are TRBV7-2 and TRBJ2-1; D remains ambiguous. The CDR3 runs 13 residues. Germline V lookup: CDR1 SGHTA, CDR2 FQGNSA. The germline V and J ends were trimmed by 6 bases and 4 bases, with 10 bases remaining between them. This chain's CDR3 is CASRPPGYNEQFF. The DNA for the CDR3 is TGTGCCAGCAGACCCCCTGGGTACAATGAGCAGTTCTTC.

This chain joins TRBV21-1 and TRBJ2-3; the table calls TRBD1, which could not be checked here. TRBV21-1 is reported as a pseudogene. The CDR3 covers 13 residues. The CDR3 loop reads CARWETGDATQYF. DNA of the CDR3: TGTGCCCGGTGGGAGACAGGGGACGCTACGCAGTATTTT.

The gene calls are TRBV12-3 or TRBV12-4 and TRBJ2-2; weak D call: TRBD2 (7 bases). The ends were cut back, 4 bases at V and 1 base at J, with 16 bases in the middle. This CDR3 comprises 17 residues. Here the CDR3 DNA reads TGTGCCAGCAGTTCTGAGGGGGGGACCAGGAACACCGGGGAGCTGTTTTTT. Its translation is CASSSEGGTRNTGELFF.

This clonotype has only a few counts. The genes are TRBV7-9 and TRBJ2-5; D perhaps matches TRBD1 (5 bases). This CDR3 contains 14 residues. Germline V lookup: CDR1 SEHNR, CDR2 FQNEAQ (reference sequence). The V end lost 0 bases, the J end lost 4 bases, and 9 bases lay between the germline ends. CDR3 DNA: TGTGCCAGCAGCTTAGCCCGCAGGGCAGAGACCCAGTACTTC. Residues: CASSLARRAETQYF.

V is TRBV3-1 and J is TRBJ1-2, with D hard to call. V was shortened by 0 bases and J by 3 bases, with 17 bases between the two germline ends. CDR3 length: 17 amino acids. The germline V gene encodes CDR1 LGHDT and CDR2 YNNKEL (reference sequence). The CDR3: CASSQESVYGSYYGYTF. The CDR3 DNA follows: TGTGCCAGCAGCCAAGAATCCGTCTACGGCAGTTACTATGGCTACACCTTC.

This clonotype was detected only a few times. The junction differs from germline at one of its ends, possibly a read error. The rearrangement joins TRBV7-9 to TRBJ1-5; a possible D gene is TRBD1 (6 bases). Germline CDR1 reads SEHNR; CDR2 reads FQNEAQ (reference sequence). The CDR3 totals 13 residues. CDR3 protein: CAGSAGGNQPQHF. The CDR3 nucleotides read TGTGCCGGCAGCGCAGGGGGCAATCAGCCCCAGCATTTT. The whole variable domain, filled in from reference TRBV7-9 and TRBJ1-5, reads DTGVSQNPRHKITKRGQNVTFRCDPISEHNRLYWYRQTLGQGPEFLTYFQNEAQLEKSRLLSDRFSAERPKGSFSTLEIQRTEQGDSAMYLCAGSAGGNQPQHFGDGTRLSIL.